What follows are 8 T cell receptor beta chains derived from one specimen sequenced in a study of breast tumors, draining lymph nodes, adjacent tissues. MiXCR, applied by TCRdb to the multiplex PCR reads, yields one record per CDR3 protein. This sample has approximately 9,000 distinct CDR3 sequences, with about two fifths found just once. The specimen was tumor-adjacent breast tissue. All receptors derive from a female donor with breast cancer. Some clones in this sample may be carry-over from other donors' samples.

By frequency in the sample, this clonotype is medium-sized. The chain couples TRBV20-1 to TRBJ2-1; unclear D gene. CDR1 and CDR2 (germline): DFQATT, SNEGSKA (reference sequence). V was clipped by 0 bases and J by 5 bases, with 8 bases between them. The CDR3 sequence is 13 residues long. CDR3 loop: CSARDHTHNEQFF. The CDR3, as DNA: TGCAGTGCTAGAGATCATACCCACAATGAGCAGTTCTTC.

This chain connects TRBV14 to TRBJ1-2; D ambiguous. This CDR3 is built from 13 residues. V was shortened by 1 base and J by 4 bases, with 7 bases between the two germline ends. CDR1 is SGHDN, CDR2 FVKESK, per germline. The CDR3 DNA reads as TGTGCCAGCAGCCAAGCGGTCCTCTATGGCTACACCTTC. Translated, it gives CASSQAVLYGYTF. The full variable domain, with the rest looked up from reference TRBV14 and TRBJ1-2, is EAGVTQFPSHSVIEKGQTVTLRCDPISGHDNLYWYRRVMGKEIKFLLHFVKESKQDESGMPNNRFLAERTGGTYSTLKVQPAELEDSGVYFCASSQAVLYGYTFGSGTRLTVV.

The J gene is TRBJ2-3, the V gene TRBV9; TRBD2 matches 7 bases. The CDR3 has 14 residues. The trim removed 2 bases at V and 4 bases at J, leaving 4 bases unmatched. Germline CDR1 is SGDLS and CDR2 is YYNGEE. The chain's CDR3 is CASSVGAGADTQYF. CDR3 DNA: TGTGCCAGCAGCGTCGGGGCGGGGGCAGATACGCAGTATTTT.

This clonotype has more than one count but fewer than ten. The genes are TRBV2 and TRBJ2-5, with 10 positions matching TRBD1. Germline V CDR1 and CDR2: SNHLY, FYNNEI. The CDR3 runs 14 residues. V lost 7 bases and J lost 2; bases outside the gene matches: 4. The CDR3 sequence: CASTGQGGQETQYF. The CDR3 nucleotides read TGTGCCAGCACCGGACAGGGGGGGCAAGAGACCCAGTACTTC.

This clonotype was picked up many times. A much larger clone is a single base away; this may be a read error. The chain carries TRBV6-1 and TRBJ1-2; 9 nucleotides line up with TRBD1. This CDR3 region has 15 residues. Unmatched junction bases numbered 7, after V lost 4 bases and J lost 4 bases. Germline V gives CDR1 MNHNS, CDR2 SASEGT. This CDR3 reads CASSVEGTGPYGYTF. For the CDR3, the DNA is TGTGCCAGCAGTGTTGAGGGGACAGGGCCCTATGGCTACACCTTC.

The rearrangement links TRBV20-1 to TRBJ2-3, with a tentative D call TRBD2 (6 bases). Trimming cost V 2 bases and J 2 bases, with 11 bases left between them. Germline-derived CDR1 and CDR2 are DFQATT and SNEGSKA (reference sequence). The CDR3 is made up of 14 amino acids. As DNA, the CDR3 is TGCAGTGCTAGAATCGGCGGGGACACAGATACGCAGTATTTT. It yields the protein CSARIGGDTDTQYF.

The chain links TRBV6-6 to TRBJ2-2; the match to TRBD1 covers 7 bases. This CDR3 has 14 amino acids. V dropped 5 bases and J dropped 3; count of bases not matched to a gene: 3. Germline V gene lookup returns CDR1 MNHNY and CDR2 SVGAGI (reference sequence). CDR3 amino acids: CASSRDRYTGELFF. As DNA, the CDR3 is TGTGCCAGCAGTAGGGACAGATACACCGGGGAGCTGTTTTTT.

The chain recombines TRBV7-2 with TRBJ1-6; D not resolved. The CDR3 sequence is 17 residues long. Germline V CDR1 and CDR2: SGHTA, FQGNSA. Trimming pared 4 bases from V and 7 bases from J, leaving 20 bases between. CDR3 sequence: CASSSPVGNYLNSPLHF. The CDR3 DNA follows: TGTGCCAGCAGCTCCCCCGTCGGGAATTATTTGAATTCACCCCTCCACTTT.